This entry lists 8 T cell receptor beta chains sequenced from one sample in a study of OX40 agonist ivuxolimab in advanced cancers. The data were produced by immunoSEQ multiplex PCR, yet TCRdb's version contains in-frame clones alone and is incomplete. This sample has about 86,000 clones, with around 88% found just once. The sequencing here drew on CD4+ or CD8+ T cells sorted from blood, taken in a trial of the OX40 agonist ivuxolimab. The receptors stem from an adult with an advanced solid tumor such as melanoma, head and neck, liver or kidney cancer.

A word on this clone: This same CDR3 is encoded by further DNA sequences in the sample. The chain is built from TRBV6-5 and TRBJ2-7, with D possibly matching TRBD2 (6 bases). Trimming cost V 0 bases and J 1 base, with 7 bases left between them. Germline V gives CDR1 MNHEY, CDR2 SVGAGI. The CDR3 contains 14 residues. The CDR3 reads CASSYSGGSYEQYF. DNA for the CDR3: TGTGCCAGCAGTTACTCGGGGGGATCCTACGAGCAGTACTTC.

For the CDR3, the DNA is TGTGCCAGCAGCAACCGTCGAGGGGCTGTCGAGCAGTACTTC. Protein product: CASSNRRGAVEQYF. This sequence joins TRBV11-1 and TRBJ2-7, with D perhaps TRBD1 or TRBD2 (5 bases each). CDR1 and CDR2 (germline): SGHAT, FQDESV (reference sequence). This CDR3 region has 14 residues. The germline V and J ends were trimmed by 5 bases and 6 bases, with 17 bases remaining between them.

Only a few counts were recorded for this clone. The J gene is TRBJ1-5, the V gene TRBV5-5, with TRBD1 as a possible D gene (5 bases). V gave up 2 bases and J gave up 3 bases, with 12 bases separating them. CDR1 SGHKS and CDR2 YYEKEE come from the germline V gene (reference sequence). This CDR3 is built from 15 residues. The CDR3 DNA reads TGTGCCAGCAGCTTCACCGCGGGGCTCAATCAGCCCCAGCATTTT. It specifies CASSFTAGLNQPQHF.

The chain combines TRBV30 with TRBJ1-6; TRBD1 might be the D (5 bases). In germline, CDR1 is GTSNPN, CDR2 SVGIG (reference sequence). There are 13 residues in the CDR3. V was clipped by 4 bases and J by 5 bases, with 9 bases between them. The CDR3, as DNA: TGTGCCTGGACCGGGACCGATAATTCACCCCTCCACTTT. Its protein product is CAWTGTDNSPLHF.

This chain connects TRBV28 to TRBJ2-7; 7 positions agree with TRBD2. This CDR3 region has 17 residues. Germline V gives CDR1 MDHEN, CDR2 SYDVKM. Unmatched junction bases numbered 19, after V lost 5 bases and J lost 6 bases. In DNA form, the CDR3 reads TGTGCCAGCAGTCCCCTCCCCTTAGGAGGGAGGGCGGTCGAGCAGTACTTC. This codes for CASSPLPLGGRAVEQYF.

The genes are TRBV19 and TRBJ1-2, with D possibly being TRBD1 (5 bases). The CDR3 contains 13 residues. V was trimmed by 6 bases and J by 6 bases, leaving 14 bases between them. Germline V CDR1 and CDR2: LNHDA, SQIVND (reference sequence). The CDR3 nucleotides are TGTGCCAGTAGCTTTGGGCGGGGCCATGGCTACACCTTC. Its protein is CASSFGRGHGYTF.

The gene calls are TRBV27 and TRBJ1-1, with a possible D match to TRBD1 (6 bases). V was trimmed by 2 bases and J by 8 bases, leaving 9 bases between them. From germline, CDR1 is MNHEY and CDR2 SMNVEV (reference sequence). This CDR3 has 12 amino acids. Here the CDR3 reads CASSLPGTEAFF. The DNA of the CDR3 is TGTGCCAGCAGTTTACCCGGGACAGAAGCTTTCTTT.

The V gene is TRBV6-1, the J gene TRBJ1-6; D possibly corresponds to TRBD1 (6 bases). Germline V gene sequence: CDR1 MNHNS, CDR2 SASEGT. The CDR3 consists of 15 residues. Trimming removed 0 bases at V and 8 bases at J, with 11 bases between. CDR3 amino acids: CASSEARGAHSPLHF. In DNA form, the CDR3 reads TGTGCCAGCAGTGAAGCCCGGGGGGCCCATTCACCCCTCCACTTT.